Reported below is one T cell receptor (beta chain). This entry belongs to a study of blood T cell repertoires in COVID-19. At the level of the study: Donors in the United States, Italy and Spain gave samples during acute or convalescent COVID-19.

Germline V CDR1 and CDR2: LNHDA, SQIVND (reference sequence). Deletions cut 4 bases from V and 1 base from J, with 14 bases between. The CDR3 sequence is 16 residues long. In the original analysis: Quantification of nucleated cells was approximated via reference gene primer amplification. Clones were sequenced by immunoSEQ multiplex PCR, and TCRdb holds only the in-frame ones, with some missing. V and J calls plus clone size are reproduced from that table; the DNA served to infer D and trimming. The sample lists a few hundred thousand clones; approximately 90% were seen once. Input material: peripheral blood. The sequence was obtained from a woman aged 45-65 years with COVID-19, enrolled during active disease. The rearrangement joins TRBV19 to TRBJ1-5, with D tentatively TRBD1 (5 bases). The CDR3 loop reads CASSTRARGSNQPQHF. CDR3 coding DNA: TGTGCCAGTAGTACCCGGGCCCGGGGGAGCAATCAGCCCCAGCATTTT.